This entry concerns a single T cell receptor beta chain. Its target is unknown. This sample was included in a study of shared clonotypes between healthy human individuals. General study results and limits: Compared with memory subsets, naive subsets generally had larger estimated richness. Clonotype sharing among donors likely depends on sequencing depth.

Assay used: immunoSEQ multiplex PCR; TCRdb lists only in-frame clones, some missing. The data contain some 550,000 clones, about 97% of them singletons. The trim removed 1 base at V and 3 bases at J, leaving 1 base unmatched. CDR1 is LNHNV and CDR2 is YYDKDF in the germline V gene (reference sequence). The CDR3 length is 15 residues. Input material: naive CD4+ T cells sorted from blood. Subset described: CD45RA+ positively selected. The genes are TRBV15 and TRBJ2-3, with 10 bases aligning to TRBD1. The TCR was taken from a woman in her twenties or thirties in good health. This chain's CDR3 is CATSRGTGGTDTQYF. The CDR3 nucleotides are TGTGCCACCAGCAGAGGGACAGGGGGGACAGATACGCAGTATTTT. The full variable domain, completed using reference TRBV15 and TRBJ2-3, is DAMVIQNPRYQVTQFGKPVTLSCSQTLNHNVMYWYQQKSSQAPKLLFHYYDKDFNNEADTPDNFQSRRPNTSFCFLDIRSPGLGDTAMYLCATSRGTGGTDTQYFGPGTRLTVL.